These T cell receptor beta chains were read from a single sample in a study of cytomegalovirus exposure and HLA in healthy donors. Measured with immunoSEQ multiplex PCR; TCRdb has only the in-frame clones, and not every one. The data hold fewer than 90,000 clones, with roughly 79% observed a single time. What was sequenced was PBMCs. The receptors shown here come from a female donor in good health and CMV-seronegative. The CDR3 runs from the conserved cysteine through the conserved F or W. The D gene is left open where the match is weak. Clone size is stated in some rows and not others, as once, few, many or a class when expanded.

CDR3	DNA	V	J	D	size
CASREGQGGTGELFF	TGCGCCAGCAGGGAGGGACAGGGAGGCACCGGGGAGCTGTTTTTT	TRBV5-1	TRBJ2-2	TRBD1	-
CASSDAASGTGWEDEQYF	TGTGCCAGCAGTGACGCGGCTAGCGGGACCGGGTGGGAGGACGAGCAGTACTTC	TRBV6-4	TRBJ2-7	TRBD2	-
CASSLSGTSVFEQYF	TGTGCCAGCAGTTTATCCGGGACTAGCGTGTTTGAGCAGTACTTC	TRBV28	TRBJ2-7	TRBD2	-
CATSRLASGSRPDTQYF	TGTGCCACCAGCAGACTAGCTAGCGGGAGTAGGCCAGATACGCAGTATTTT	TRBV15	TRBJ2-3	TRBD2	-
CASSQERSYEQYF	TGCGCCAGCAGCCAAGAACGGTCCTACGAGCAGTACTTC	TRBV4-3	TRBJ2-7	-	few
CASSAQGGGYEQYF	TGTGCCAGCAGCGCACAGGGGGGCGGCTACGAGCAGTACTTC	TRBV11-2	TRBJ2-7	TRBD1	-
CASSRQGGDQPQHF	TGTGCCAGCAGTCGACAGGGGGGTGATCAGCCCCAGCATTTT	TRBV6-5	TRBJ1-5	TRBD1	few
CSSSFTGEKGESWETQYF	TGTTCCAGCAGCTTTACAGGGGAGAAGGGGGAAAGCTGGGAGACCCAGTACTTC	TRBV7-9	TRBJ2-5	TRBD1	-
CASSQDSSTDTQYF	TGCGCCAGCAGCCAAGACAGTAGCACAGATACGCAGTATTTT	TRBV5-1	TRBJ2-3	-	-
CASSPRDRGDEQFF	TGCGCCAGCAGCCCCCGGGACAGGGGAGATGAGCAGTTCTTC	TRBV5-1	TRBJ2-1	TRBD1	-
CASSDSGGRGETQYF	TGTGCCAGCAGTGATTCGGGCGGGAGGGGGGAGACCCAGTACTTC	TRBV6-1	TRBJ2-5	TRBD2	-
CASSAKQGAYYGYTF	TGTGCCAGCAGCGCGAAACAGGGGGCGTACTATGGCTACACCTTC	TRBV7-8	TRBJ1-2	TRBD1	-
CASSPVTGAQYNEQFF	TGTGCCAGCAGTCCAGTCACAGGTGCCCAATACAATGAGCAGTTCTTC	TRBV7-3	TRBJ2-1	-	-
CASSASGTNTGELFF	TGTGCCAGCTCGGCCAGCGGGACGAACACCGGGGAGCTGTTTTTT	TRBV18	TRBJ2-2	TRBD2	-
CASSQGGGGDNEQFF	TGCGCCAGCAGCCAAGGCGGGGGTGGGGACAATGAGCAGTTCTTC	TRBV4-3	TRBJ2-1	TRBD2	few
CASTTISNQPQHF	TGTGCCAGCACCACAATCAGCAATCAGCCCCAGCATTTT	TRBV2	TRBJ1-5	-	-
CASSQRQGLATNEKLFF	TGCGCCAGCAGCCAAAGGCAGGGACTGGCAACTAATGAAAAACTGTTTTTT	TRBV4-3	TRBJ1-4	-	-
CSVGGGTGNHEQYF	TGCAGCGTTGGTGGGGGGACAGGGAACCACGAGCAGTACTTC	TRBV29-1	TRBJ2-7	TRBD1	once
CASSRGTGGGLGQFF	TGTGCCAGCAGCCGAGGGACAGGGGGCGGATTAGGGCAGTTCTTC	TRBV14	TRBJ2-1	TRBD1	-
CATSREALAGYQETQYF	TGTGCCACCAGCAGAGAAGCCCTAGCGGGGTACCAAGAGACCCAGTACTTC	TRBV15	TRBJ2-5	TRBD2	-
CASSRGSGLGGNQPQHF	TGTGCCAGCAGCCGGGGGTCGGGCTTAGGGGGCAATCAGCCCCAGCATTTT	TRBV7-9	TRBJ1-5	-	-
CASRSTGGSDEQYF	TGTGCCAGCAGATCGACAGGGGGCTCAGACGAGCAGTACTTC	TRBV28	TRBJ2-7	TRBD1	-
CASSLSGGVEKLFF	TGTGCCAGCAGCTTGTCGGGGGGAGTCGAAAAACTGTTTTTT	TRBV7-9	TRBJ1-4	-	-
CASSSDSYYGYTF	TGCGCCAGCAGTTCCGACAGTTACTATGGCTACACCTTC	TRBV5-1	TRBJ1-2	-	-
CSAEQGGTEAFF	TGCAGCGCGGAACAGGGGGGGACTGAAGCTTTCTTT	TRBV29-1	TRBJ1-1	TRBD1	few
CASSDGRGGRDEQFF	TGTGCCAGCAGTGATGGGCGGGGGGGCCGAGATGAGCAGTTCTTC	TRBV2	TRBJ2-1	TRBD2	-
CASSELRDNQPQHF	TGTGCCAGCAGTGAACTCAGGGACAATCAGCCCCAGCATTTT	TRBV2	TRBJ1-5	-	-
CASSFQVGSQETQYF	TGTGCCAGCAGCTTTCAGGTTGGGTCACAAGAGACCCAGTACTTC	TRBV7-2	TRBJ2-5	-	-
CASSSQTGYGYTF	TGTGCCAGCAGCTCACAGACAGGATATGGCTACACCTTC	TRBV7-2	TRBJ1-2	-	-
CASSPGQGALSSYEQYF	TGCGCCAGCAGCCCAGGTCAGGGGGCCTTGAGCTCCTACGAGCAGTACTTC	TRBV5-1	TRBJ2-7	TRBD1	-
CASSTTVNQPQHF	TGCGCCAGCAGCACGACAGTGAATCAGCCCCAGCATTTT	TRBV5-1	TRBJ1-5	-	-
CASSGPDRLYGYTF	TGTGCCAGCAGTGGCCCGGACAGGCTTTATGGCTACACCTTC	TRBV6-6	TRBJ1-2	TRBD1	-
CASSLSGGFGNTIYF	TGTGCCAGCAGCTTAAGTGGAGGTTTCGGAAACACCATATATTTT	TRBV7-3	TRBJ1-3	-	-
CASRGQFGGSYEQYF	TGTGCCAGCAGGGGACAGTTTGGCGGCTCCTACGAGCAGTACTTC	TRBV6-5	TRBJ2-7	TRBD1	-
CASSSGLRTDTQYF	TGTGCCAGCAGCTCAGGACTACGCACAGATACGCAGTATTTT	TRBV7-9	TRBJ2-3	-	-
CASSLRAGGEGAEIGGNQPQHF	TGTGCCAGCAGCTTACGAGCGGGAGGTGAAGGGGCTGAAATAGGTGGCAATCAGCCCCAGCATTTT	TRBV7-3	TRBJ1-5	-	-
CASSREYEQYF	TGTGCCAGCAGTAGGGAGTATGAGCAGTACTTC	TRBV6-5	TRBJ2-7	-	-
CASSPLGQGGTGANVLTF	TGTGCCAGCAGCCCTTTGGGACAGGGGGGCACTGGGGCCAACGTCCTGACTTTC	TRBV2	TRBJ2-6	TRBD1	-
CATTRNTEAFF	TGTGCCACCACCAGAAACACTGAAGCTTTCTTT	TRBV28	TRBJ1-1	-	-
CASSQELVSNTEAFF	TGTGCCAGCAGCCAAGAGCTAGTATCGAACACTGAAGCTTTCTTT	TRBV4-2	TRBJ1-1	-	once
CAITMGQGTEAFF	TGTGCCATCACTATGGGACAGGGGACTGAAGCTTTCTTT	TRBV10-3	TRBJ1-1	TRBD1	once
CASSQDGTAYNEQFF	TGCGCCAGCAGCCAAGATGGGACAGCGTACAATGAGCAGTTCTTC	TRBV4-3	TRBJ2-1	TRBD1	-
CSVEGFGGGLDTQYF	TGCAGCGTTGAGGGGTTTGGCGGGGGTTTAGATACGCAGTATTTT	TRBV29-1	TRBJ2-3	TRBD2	-
CAWTRQGWTGELFF	TGTGCCTGGACCCGACAGGGGTGGACCGGGGAGCTGTTTTTT	TRBV30	TRBJ2-2	TRBD1	-
CASSLLGQGPGNTIYF	TGTGCCAGCAGCTTGCTCGGACAGGGCCCTGGAAACACCATATATTTT	TRBV5-8	TRBJ1-3	TRBD1	-
CASGSTSGTYNEQFF	TGTGCCAGCGGCTCGACTAGCGGGACCTACAATGAGCAGTTCTTC	TRBV2	TRBJ2-1	TRBD2	-
CASSSDVLQGSYTF	TGTGCCAGCAGCTCGGATGTACTTCAGGGGAGCTACACCTTC	TRBV7-9	TRBJ1-2	-	-
CASRVSEDTEAFF	TGCGCCAGCAGGGTATCAGAGGACACTGAAGCTTTCTTT	TRBV5-1	TRBJ1-1	-	-
CASSPGGRLAGGGEQYF	TGTGCCAGCAGCCCGGGGGGGCGACTAGCGGGAGGGGGAGAGCAGTACTTC	TRBV11-2	TRBJ2-7	TRBD2	few
CASSLGEGRGGYEQYF	TGTGCCAGCAGCTTAGGTGAGGGGAGGGGAGGATACGAGCAGTACTTC	TRBV7-6	TRBJ2-7	TRBD2	-
CASSLLASGGATNEQFF	TGTGCCAGCAGCTTGCTGGCTAGCGGGGGGGCAACCAATGAGCAGTTCTTC	TRBV5-6	TRBJ2-1	TRBD2	-
CATSRGAYGYTF	TGTGCCACCAGCCGGGGGGCTTATGGCTACACCTTC	TRBV15	TRBJ1-2	-	few
CASSGGLRGETQYF	TGTGCCAGCAGCGGGGGGTTAAGGGGAGAGACCCAGTACTTC	TRBV7-9	TRBJ2-5	-	-